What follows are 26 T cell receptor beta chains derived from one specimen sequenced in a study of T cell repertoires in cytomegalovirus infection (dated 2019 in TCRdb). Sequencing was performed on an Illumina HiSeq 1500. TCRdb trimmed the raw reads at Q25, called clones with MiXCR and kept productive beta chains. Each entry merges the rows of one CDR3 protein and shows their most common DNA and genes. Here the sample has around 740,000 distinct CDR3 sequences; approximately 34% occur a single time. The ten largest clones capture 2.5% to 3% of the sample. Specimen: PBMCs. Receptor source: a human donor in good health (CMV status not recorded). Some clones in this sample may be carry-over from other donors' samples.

The CDR3 reads CASSLEGRSGGQETQYF. CDR3 in DNA: TGTGCCAGCAGCTTAGAAGGACGGAGCGGGGGACAAGAGACCCAGTACTTC. This chain joins TRBV11-2 and TRBJ2-5, with 8 bases identical to TRBD2. Germline V lookup: CDR1 SGHAT, CDR2 FQNNGV. The ends lost 0 bases at V and 2 bases at J; junction bases unmatched: 8. The CDR3 is made up of 17 amino acids.

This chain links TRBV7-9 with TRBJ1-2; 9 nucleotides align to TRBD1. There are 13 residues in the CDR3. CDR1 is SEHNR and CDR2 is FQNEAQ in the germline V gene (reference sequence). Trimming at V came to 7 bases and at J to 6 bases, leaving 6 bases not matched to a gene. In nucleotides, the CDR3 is TGTGCCAGCACTAGTAGACAGGGGGATGGCTACACCTTC. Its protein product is CASTSRQGDGYTF.

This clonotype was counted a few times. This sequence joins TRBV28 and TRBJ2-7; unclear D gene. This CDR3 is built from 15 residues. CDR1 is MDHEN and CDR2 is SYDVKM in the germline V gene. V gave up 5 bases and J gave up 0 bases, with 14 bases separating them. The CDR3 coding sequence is TGTGCCAGCAGTCTTGGATGGAGCACCTCCTACGAGCAGTACTTC. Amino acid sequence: CASSLGWSTSYEQYF.

For the CDR3, the DNA is TGCGCCAGCAGCCAAGGTAGCGCCAGGGCAGGCTATGGCTACACCTTC. Its protein product is CASSQGSARAGYGYTF. The J gene is TRBJ1-2, the V gene TRBV4-1; D may be TRBD1 (5 bases). This CDR3 is 16 amino acids long. Trimming pared 1 base from V and 4 bases from J, leaving 16 bases between. The germline V gene has CDR1 MGHRA and CDR2 YSYEKL.

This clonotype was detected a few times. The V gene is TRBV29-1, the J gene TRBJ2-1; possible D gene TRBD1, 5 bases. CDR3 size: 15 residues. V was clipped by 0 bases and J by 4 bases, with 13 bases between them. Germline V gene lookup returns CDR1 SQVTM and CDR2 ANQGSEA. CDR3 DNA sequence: TGCAGCGTTGAAGATTATGACAGTTTTTACAATGAGCAGTTCTTC. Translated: CSVEDYDSFYNEQFF.

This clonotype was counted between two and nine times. The CDR3 nucleotides read TGTGCCAGCAGCCAAGGATCCGGAGGCTCTGGAAACACCATATATTTT. It yields the protein CASSQGSGGSGNTIYF. The chain is built from TRBV3-1 and TRBJ1-3; D gene ambiguous. This CDR3 spans 16 amino acids. Deletions cut 1 base from V and 0 bases from J, with 10 bases between. CDR1 is LGHDT and CDR2 is YNNKEL in the germline V gene (reference sequence).

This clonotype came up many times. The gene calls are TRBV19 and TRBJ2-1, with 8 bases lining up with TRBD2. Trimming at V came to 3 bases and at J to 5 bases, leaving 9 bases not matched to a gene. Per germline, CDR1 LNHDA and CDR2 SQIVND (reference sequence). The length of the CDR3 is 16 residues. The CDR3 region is CASSIFGGGPNNEQFF. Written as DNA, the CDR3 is TGTGCCAGTAGTATTTTTGGCGGGGGGCCTAACAATGAGCAGTTCTTC.

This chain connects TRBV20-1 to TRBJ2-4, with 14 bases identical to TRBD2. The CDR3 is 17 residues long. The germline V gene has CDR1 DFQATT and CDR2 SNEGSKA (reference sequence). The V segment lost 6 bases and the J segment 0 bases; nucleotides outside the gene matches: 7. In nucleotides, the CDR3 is TGCAGTGCCCTGGGGACTAGCGGGGGACTAGCCAAAAACATTCAGTACTTC. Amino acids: CSALGTSGGLAKNIQYF.

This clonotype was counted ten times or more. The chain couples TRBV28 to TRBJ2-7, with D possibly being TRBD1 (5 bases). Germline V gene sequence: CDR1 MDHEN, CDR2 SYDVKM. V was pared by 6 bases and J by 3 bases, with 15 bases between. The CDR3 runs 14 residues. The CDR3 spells CASSQRGKLYEQYF. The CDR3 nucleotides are TGTGCCAGCAGCCAAAGGGGCAAGCTCTACGAGCAGTACTTC.

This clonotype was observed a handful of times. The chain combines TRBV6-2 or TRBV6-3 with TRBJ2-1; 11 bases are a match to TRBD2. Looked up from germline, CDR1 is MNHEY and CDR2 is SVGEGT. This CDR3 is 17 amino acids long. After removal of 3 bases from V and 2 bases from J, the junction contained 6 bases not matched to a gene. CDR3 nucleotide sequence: TGTGCCAGCAGTTATCCGACTAGCGGGGATCCCTACAATGAGCAGTTCTTC. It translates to CASSYPTSGDPYNEQFF.

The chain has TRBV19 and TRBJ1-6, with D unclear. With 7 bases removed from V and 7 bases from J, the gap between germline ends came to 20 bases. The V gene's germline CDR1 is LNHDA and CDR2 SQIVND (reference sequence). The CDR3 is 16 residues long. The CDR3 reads CASIRDGGRVNSPLHF. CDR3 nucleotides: TGTGCCAGTATCCGCGATGGCGGACGGGTCAATTCACCCCTCCACTTT.

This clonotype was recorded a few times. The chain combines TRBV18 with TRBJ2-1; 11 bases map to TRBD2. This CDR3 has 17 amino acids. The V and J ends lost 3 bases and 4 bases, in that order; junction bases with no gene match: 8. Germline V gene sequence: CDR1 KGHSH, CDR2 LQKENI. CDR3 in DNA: TGTGCCAGCTCACCCTACATAGCGGGAGGGCCATACAATGAGCAGTTCTTC. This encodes CASSPYIAGGPYNEQFF.

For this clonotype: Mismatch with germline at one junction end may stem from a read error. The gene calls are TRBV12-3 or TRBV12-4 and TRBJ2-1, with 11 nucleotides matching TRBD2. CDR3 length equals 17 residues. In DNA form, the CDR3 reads TGTGCCAGCAGCACAACTAGCGGGAGATCCTCCTACCATGAGCAGTTCTTC. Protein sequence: CASSTTSGRSSYHEQFF.

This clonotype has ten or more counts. CDR3 bases: TGTGCCAGCAGCTTAGGGGTAGGGCGCTTTGAAGCTTTCTTT. The encoded protein is CASSLGVGRFEAFF. This chain uses TRBV7-2 with TRBJ1-1, with no clear D. This CDR3 comprises 14 residues. Trimming took 1 base from V and 7 from J, leaving 13 bases between them. The V gene's germline CDR1 is SGHTA and CDR2 FQGNSA.

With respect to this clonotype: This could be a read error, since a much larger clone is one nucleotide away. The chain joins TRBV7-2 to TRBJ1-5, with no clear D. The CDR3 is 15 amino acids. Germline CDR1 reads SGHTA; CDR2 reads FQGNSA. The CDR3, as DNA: TGTGTCAGCAGCTACGGACGGGGAATCAATCAGCCCCAGCATTTT. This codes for CVSSYGRGINQPQHF.

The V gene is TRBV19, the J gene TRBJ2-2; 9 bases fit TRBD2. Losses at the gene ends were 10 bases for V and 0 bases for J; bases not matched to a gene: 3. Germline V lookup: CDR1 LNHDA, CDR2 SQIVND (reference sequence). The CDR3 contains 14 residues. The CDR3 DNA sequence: TGTGCCACTAGACTAGCGGCGAACACCGGGGAGCTGTTTTTT. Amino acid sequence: CATRLAANTGELFF.

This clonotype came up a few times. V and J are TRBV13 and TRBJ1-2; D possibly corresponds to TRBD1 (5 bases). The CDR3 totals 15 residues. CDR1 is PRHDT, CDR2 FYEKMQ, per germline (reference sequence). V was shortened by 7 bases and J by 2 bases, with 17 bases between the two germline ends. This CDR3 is CASTIRQLLNYGYTF. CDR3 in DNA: TGTGCCAGCACCATACGACAGCTTTTGAACTATGGCTACACCTTC.

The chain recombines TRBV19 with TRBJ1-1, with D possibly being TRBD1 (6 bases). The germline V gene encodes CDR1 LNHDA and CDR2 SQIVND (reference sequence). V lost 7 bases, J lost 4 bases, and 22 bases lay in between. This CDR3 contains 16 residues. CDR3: CASILSPRGLFTEAFF. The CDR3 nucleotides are TGTGCCAGTATTCTCAGCCCGCGGGGGCTCTTCACTGAAGCTTTCTTT.

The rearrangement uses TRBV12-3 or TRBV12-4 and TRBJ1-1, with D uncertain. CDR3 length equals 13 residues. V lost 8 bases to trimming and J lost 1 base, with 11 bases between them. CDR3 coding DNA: TGTGCCAGCGGTAATTCTCCGAACACTGAAGCTTTCTTT. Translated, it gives CASGNSPNTEAFF.

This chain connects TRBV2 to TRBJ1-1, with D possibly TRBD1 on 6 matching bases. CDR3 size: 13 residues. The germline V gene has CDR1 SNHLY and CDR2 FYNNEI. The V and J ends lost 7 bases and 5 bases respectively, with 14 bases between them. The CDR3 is CASMGRGNTEAFF. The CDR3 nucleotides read TGTGCCAGCATGGGCAGGGGAAATACTGAAGCTTTCTTT.

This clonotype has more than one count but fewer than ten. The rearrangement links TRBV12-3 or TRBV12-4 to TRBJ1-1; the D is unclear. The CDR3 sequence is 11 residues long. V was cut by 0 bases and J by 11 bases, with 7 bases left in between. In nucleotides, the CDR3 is TGTGCCAGCAGTTTAGCGGCTACCGCTTTCTTT. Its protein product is CASSLAATAFF.

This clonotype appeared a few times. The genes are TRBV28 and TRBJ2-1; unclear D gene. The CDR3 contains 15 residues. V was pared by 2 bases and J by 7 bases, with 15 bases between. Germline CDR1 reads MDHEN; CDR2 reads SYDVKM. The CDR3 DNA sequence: TGTGCCAGCAGTTTAGAATTAACCCTCTTGAATGAGCAGTTCTTC. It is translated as CASSLELTLLNEQFF. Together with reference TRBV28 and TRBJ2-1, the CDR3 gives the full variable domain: DVKVTQSSRYLVKRTGEKVFLECVQDMDHENMFWYRQDPGLGLRLIYFSYDVKMKEKGDIPEGYSVSREKKERFSLILESASTNQTSMYLCASSLELTLLNEQFFGPGTRLTVL.

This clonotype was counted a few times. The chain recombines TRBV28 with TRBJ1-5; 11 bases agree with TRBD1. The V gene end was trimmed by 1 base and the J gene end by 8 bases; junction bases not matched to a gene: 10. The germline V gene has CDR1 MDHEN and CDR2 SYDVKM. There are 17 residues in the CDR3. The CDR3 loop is CASSLYRTGGKIKPQHF. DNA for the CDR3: TGTGCCAGCAGTTTATATCGGACAGGGGGCAAAATTAAGCCCCAGCATTTT.

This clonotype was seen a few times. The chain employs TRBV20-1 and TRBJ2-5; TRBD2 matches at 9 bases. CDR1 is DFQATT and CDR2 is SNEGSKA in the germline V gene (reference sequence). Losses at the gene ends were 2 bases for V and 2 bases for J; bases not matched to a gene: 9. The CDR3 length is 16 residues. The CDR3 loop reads CSARRSASGEQETQYF. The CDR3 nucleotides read TGCAGTGCTAGAAGGTCGGCTAGCGGGGAGCAAGAGACCCAGTACTTC.

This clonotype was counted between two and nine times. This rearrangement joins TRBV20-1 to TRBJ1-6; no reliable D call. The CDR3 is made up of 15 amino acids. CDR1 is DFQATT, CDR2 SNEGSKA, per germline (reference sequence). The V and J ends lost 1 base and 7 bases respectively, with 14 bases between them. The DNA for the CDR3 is TGCAGTGCTAGAGGGGCAGGCGCCACGAATTCACCCCTCCACTTT. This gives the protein CSARGAGATNSPLHF.

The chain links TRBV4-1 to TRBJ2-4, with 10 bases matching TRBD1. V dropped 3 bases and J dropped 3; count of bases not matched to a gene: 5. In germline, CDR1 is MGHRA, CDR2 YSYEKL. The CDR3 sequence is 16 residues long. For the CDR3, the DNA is TGCGCCAGCAGCCATGGGGACAGGGGCTACAAAAACATTCAGTACTTC. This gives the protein CASSHGDRGYKNIQYF.